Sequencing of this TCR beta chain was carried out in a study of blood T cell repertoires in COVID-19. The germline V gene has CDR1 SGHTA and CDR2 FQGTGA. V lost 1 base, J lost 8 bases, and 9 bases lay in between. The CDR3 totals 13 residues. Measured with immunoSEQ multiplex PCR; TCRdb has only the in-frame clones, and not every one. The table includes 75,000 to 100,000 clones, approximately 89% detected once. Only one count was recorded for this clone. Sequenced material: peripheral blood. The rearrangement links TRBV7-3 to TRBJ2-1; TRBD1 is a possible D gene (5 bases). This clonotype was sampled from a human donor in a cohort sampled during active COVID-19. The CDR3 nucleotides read TGTGCCAGCAGCTTAAAAGGGGCGTATGAGCAGTTCTTC. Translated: CASSLKGAYEQFF. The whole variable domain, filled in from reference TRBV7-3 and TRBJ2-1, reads GAGVSQTPSNKVTEKGKYVELRCDPISGHTALYWYRQSLGQGPEFLIYFQGTGAADDSGLPNDRFFAVRPEGSVSTLKIQRTERGDSAVYLCASSLKGAYEQFFGPGTRLTVL.